Listed below are T cell receptor beta chains from one sample, sequenced in a study of blood T cell repertoires in COVID-19. Libraries were prepared by immunoSEQ multiplex PCR; TCRdb keeps only in-frame clonotypes and omits some of them. The data show over 110,000 clones, with about 90% seen just once and approximately 10% held by the top ten. Sequenced input: PBMCs or T cells enriched from blood (not recorded which). These receptors came from a man in his sixties who had recovered from COVID-19. CDR3s include the opening cysteine and the closing phenylalanine or tryptophan. The D gene is left open where the match is weak. Some rows mark clone size as missing; the rest say once, few, many or name a class of expanded clone.

V	J	D	size	DNA	CDR3
TRBV28	TRBJ2-5	TRBD2	-	TGTGCCAGCAGTTTCGGGGGGGCCAAGGAGACCCAGTACTTC	CASSFGGAKETQYF
TRBV19	TRBJ2-5	TRBD1	-	TGTGCCAGTAGTATAGAGGGGCAGGGGGCTATCCAAGAGACCCAGTACTTC	CASSIEGQGAIQETQYF
TRBV7-8	TRBJ2-5	-	-	TGTGCCAGCAGCTTACGGAGATTACAAGAGACCCAGTACTTC	CASSLRRLQETQYF
TRBV9	TRBJ1-5	TRBD1	few	TGTGCCAGCAGCGTAGGACAGGGGGCACAGCCCCAGCATTTT	CASSVGQGAQPQHF
TRBV7-9	TRBJ2-1	-	-	TGTGCCAGCAGCTTATACGGGAATGAGCAGTTCTTC	CASSLYGNEQFF
TRBV6-5	TRBJ1-2	TRBD1	once	TGTGCCAGCAGTTATTGGGTTGGGACAGGCCTACCTTACACCTTC	CASSYWVGTGLPYTF
TRBV12-3/TRBV12-4	TRBJ1-1	-	-	TGTGCCAGCAGCCCCTTAAATCTTGAAGCTTTCTTT	CASSPLNLEAFF
TRBV6-5	TRBJ1-2	-	-	TGTGCCAGCAGTTGGGGGGGCTTCTATGGCTACACCTTC	CASSWGGFYGYTF
TRBV18	TRBJ1-3	-	-	TGTGCCAGCTCCCTCACGCGGCTTGGAAACACCATATATTTT	CASSLTRLGNTIYF
TRBV18	TRBJ1-2	-	-	TGTGCCAGCTCACCGGACAGCACTAACTATGGCTACACCTTC	CASSPDSTNYGYTF
TRBV2	TRBJ1-5	TRBD1	-	TGTGCCAGCAGCCCGCACCAGGGGGATCAGCCCCAGCATTTT	CASSPHQGDQPQHF
TRBV5-4	TRBJ1-1	-	-	TGTGCCAGCAGCCAGGGGTCAGGGGATGGGACTGAAGCTTTCTTT	CASSQGSGDGTEAFF
TRBV10-3	TRBJ2-1	TRBD1	-	TGTGCCACATCATCCCGTCTGCCGGGGTCGGGACAGGGGAGCGATGAGCAGTTCTTC	CATSSRLPGSGQGSDEQFF
TRBV10-1	TRBJ2-3	-	-	TGCGCCAGCAGTGCCTCAGGGACAGATACGCAGTATTTT	CASSASGTDTQYF
TRBV6-2/TRBV6-3	TRBJ2-2	TRBD1	-	TGTGCCAGCAGTGGGACAGGGGACACCGGGGAGCTGTTTTTT	CASSGTGDTGELFF
TRBV2	TRBJ2-2	-	-	TGTGCCAGCAAAGGCGGAACGAACACCGGGGAGCTGTTTTTT	CASKGGTNTGELFF
TRBV6-5	TRBJ2-7	-	-	TGTGCCAGCAGTTACTCGACCGGGAGCAGGCCCTACGAGCAGTACTTC	CASSYSTGSRPYEQYF
TRBV2	TRBJ1-5	-	-	TGTGCCATCTCTCGGCAGGGCAATCAGCCCCAGCATTTT	CAISRQGNQPQHF
TRBV19	TRBJ1-2	-	-	TGTGCCAGTAGTACGGGGGACGCCCCAAACTATGGCTACACCTTC	CASSTGDAPNYGYTF
TRBV6-5	TRBJ2-3	-	-	TGTGCCAGCAGTTATTCGACAGCATTGGCAGATACGCAGTATTTT	CASSYSTALADTQYF
TRBV6-4	TRBJ2-7	-	few	TGTGCCAGCAGTCTAGAACAAGGGGCTACCTACGAGCAGTACTTC	CASSLEQGATYEQYF
TRBV19	TRBJ1-4	-	-	TGTGCCAGTATGGGCAGTGCAACTAATGAAAAACTGTTTTTT	CASMGSATNEKLFF
TRBV7-9	TRBJ1-6	-	-	TGTGCCAGCAGCTCCGCGAAGGACAGCCTTGGATCACCCCTCCACTTT	CASSSAKDSLGSPLHF
TRBV6-5	TRBJ1-5	-	-	TGTGCCAGCAGCCAGCAGCGTAGCAATCAGCCCCAGCATTTT	CASSQQRSNQPQHF
TRBV28	TRBJ2-2	-	-	TGTGCCCAAGTGGGGGAGGCGAACACCGGGGAGCTGTTTTTT	CAQVGEANTGELFF
TRBV11-2	TRBJ2-7	TRBD2	-	TGTGCCAGCAGCTTAGGAGCGGGGCTCCTAAACCACGAGCAGTACTTC	CASSLGAGLLNHEQYF
TRBV9	TRBJ2-3	TRBD2	-	TGTGCCAGCAACTTAGCGGGATACACAGATACGCAGTATTTT	CASNLAGYTDTQYF
TRBV27	TRBJ2-1	-	-	TGTGCCAGCAGGCCCCTGGCGGGACGGGAGAATGAGCAGTTCTTC	CASRPLAGRENEQFF
TRBV4-1	TRBJ1-5	TRBD1	few	TGCGCCAGCAGCCAAGACCCGGGACAGGGGACACAGCCCCAGCATTTT	CASSQDPGQGTQPQHF
TRBV6-5	TRBJ2-7	TRBD1	-	TGTGCCAGCAGGAGAGGGGGCCTGAACGAGCAGTACTTC	CASRRGGLNEQYF
TRBV29-1	TRBJ2-3	TRBD1	-	TGCAGCGGACAGGGGTGGGCAGATACGCAGTATTTT	CSGQGWADTQYF
TRBV2	TRBJ2-3	-	few	TGTGCCAGCAGCGTCACAGACACAGATACGCAGTATTTT	CASSVTDTDTQYF
TRBV7-2	TRBJ1-6	-	-	TGTGCCAGCAGCTTATACGGCCGGGGTTACTCACCCCTCCACTTT	CASSLYGRGYSPLHF
TRBV19	TRBJ2-2	-	-	TGTGCCAGTAGTATAGTCCCGGGGGCGAACACCGGGGAGCTGTTTTTT	CASSIVPGANTGELFF
TRBV10-3	TRBJ1-6	-	-	TGTGCCATCAGTGAGGTGGCAGGGGCTTCACCCCTCCACTTT	CAISEVAGASPLHF
TRBV11-2	TRBJ1-2	-	once	TGTGCCAGCAGCTCCGAGATAAATCACAGGGAACCCTTC	CASSSEINHREPF
TRBV21-1	TRBJ2-1	-	few	TGTGCCAGCAGCAAAGCCGGTCACGATGAGCAGTTCTTC	CASSKAGHDEQFF
TRBV6-1	TRBJ2-7	-	few	TGTGCCAGCAGTGAAGTGTGGCATCAGAACTTC	CASSEVWHQNF
TRBV5-1	TRBJ2-7	-	-	TGCGCCAGCAGCCCGAGCGGTCCGACCTACGAGCAGTACTTC	CASSPSGPTYEQYF
TRBV11-2	TRBJ1-3	-	few	TGTGCCAGCAGCGCCGGGACTACCTCTGGAAACACCATATATTTT	CASSAGTTSGNTIYF